This T cell receptor beta chain was sequenced during a study of CD8 T cells in Susac syndrome. The CDR3 consists of 14 residues. Germline values: CDR1 SQVTM, CDR2 ANQGSEA. V lost 0 bases and J lost 8, with 16 bases in between. Blood CD8+ and CD4+ T cells underwent high-throughput TCR beta sequencing. Random hexamers primed reverse transcription of about 0.5 to 1 ug RNA. Multiplex PCR with immunoSEQ amplified the TCR beta CDR3 across 54 Vbeta and 13 Jbeta. TCRdb re-called the immunoSEQ multiplex PCR reads with MiXCR, one entry per CDR3 protein. Found here are 120,000 to 150,000 distinct CDR3 sequences, roughly 96% of them singletons; the top ten hold about 0.11%.

This clonotype originated in a human donor with multiple sclerosis. This chain connects TRBV29-1 to TRBJ1-2, with D perhaps TRBD1 (5 bases). The sample consisted of CD4+ T cells from PBMCs. The DNA of the CDR3 is TGCAGCGTTGAAGATTCGGGAGGGGAGGGAGGCTACACCTTC. Protein: CSVEDSGGEGGYTF.